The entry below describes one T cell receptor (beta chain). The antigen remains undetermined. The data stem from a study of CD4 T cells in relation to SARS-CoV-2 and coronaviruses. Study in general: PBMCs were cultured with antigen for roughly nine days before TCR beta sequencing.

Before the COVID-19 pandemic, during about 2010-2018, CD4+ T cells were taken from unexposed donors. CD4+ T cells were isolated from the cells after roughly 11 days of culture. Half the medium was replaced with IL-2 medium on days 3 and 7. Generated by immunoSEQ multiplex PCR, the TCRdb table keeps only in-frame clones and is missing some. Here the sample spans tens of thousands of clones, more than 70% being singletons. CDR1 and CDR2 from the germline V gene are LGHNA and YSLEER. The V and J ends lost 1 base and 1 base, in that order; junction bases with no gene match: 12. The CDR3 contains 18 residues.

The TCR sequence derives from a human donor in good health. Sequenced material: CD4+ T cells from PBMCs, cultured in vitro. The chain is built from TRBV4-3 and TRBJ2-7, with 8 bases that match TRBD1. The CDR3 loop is CASSQASQQGGTSYEQYF. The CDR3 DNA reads TGCGCCAGCAGCCAAGCCTCCCAACAGGGGGGCACTTCCTACGAGCAGTACTTC.